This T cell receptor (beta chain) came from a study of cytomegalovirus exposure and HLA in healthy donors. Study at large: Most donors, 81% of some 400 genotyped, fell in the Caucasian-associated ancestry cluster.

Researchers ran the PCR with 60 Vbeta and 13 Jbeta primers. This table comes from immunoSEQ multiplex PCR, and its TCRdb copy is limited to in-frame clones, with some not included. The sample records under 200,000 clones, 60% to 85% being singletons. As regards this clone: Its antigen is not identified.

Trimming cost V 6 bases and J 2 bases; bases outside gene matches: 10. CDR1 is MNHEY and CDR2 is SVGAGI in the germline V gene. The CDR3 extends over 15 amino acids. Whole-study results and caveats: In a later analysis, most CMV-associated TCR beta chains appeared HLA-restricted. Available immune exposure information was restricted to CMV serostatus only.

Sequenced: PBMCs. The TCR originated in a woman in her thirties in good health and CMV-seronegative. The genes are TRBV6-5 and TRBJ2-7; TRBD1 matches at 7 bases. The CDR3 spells CASRIQTGETYEQYF. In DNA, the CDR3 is TGTGCCAGCAGGATTCAAACAGGGGAAACCTACGAGCAGTACTTC.